Below are 7 T cell receptor beta chains sequenced from a single sample in a study of T cells after yellow fever vaccination. Using its own MiXCR run on the 5' RACE reads, TCRdb lists one record per CDR3 protein. Counted here are about 340,000 distinct CDR3 sequences, roughly an eighth occurring once; the ten biggest clones make up 2.5% to 4%. The sequences come from CD4+ T cells sorted from PBMCs, collected 15 days after the yellow fever booster vaccination. These receptors all stem from a man younger than 30 who received the YFV17D yellow fever vaccine.

The chain links TRBV7-8 to TRBJ1-4, with a weak D call TRBD1 (5 bases). V lost 3 bases and J lost 7, with 15 bases in between. The CDR3 runs to 15 residues. From germline, CDR1 is SGHVS and CDR2 FQNEAQ. CDR3 amino acids: CASSFYWGSGEKLFF. CDR3 sequence (DNA): TGTGCCAGCAGCTTCTATTGGGGGAGCGGTGAAAAACTGTTTTTT. Using reference TRBV7-8 and TRBJ1-4 for the parts outside the CDR3, the full variable domain is GAGVSQSPRYKVAKRGQDVALRCDPISGHVSLFWYQQALGQGPEFLTYFQNEAQLDKSGLPSDRFFAERPEGSVSTLKIQRTQQEDSAVYLCASSFYWGSGEKLFFGSGTQLSVL.

This clonotype appeared a few times. The chain employs TRBV4-2 and TRBJ2-5; 10 positions match TRBD2. Per the germline V gene, CDR1 is LGHNA and CDR2 is YNFKEQ. The CDR3 totals 16 residues. The V segment lost 0 bases and the J segment 2 bases; nucleotides outside the gene matches: 3. The CDR3 reads CASSQDRAGGQETQYF. The CDR3 nucleotides read TGTGCCAGCAGCCAAGATCGAGCGGGGGGGCAAGAGACCCAGTACTTC.

This clonotype was picked up a small number of times. This CDR3 reads CASSFWGRDPAETQYF. CDR3 coding DNA: TGCGCCAGCAGCTTCTGGGGCCGGGATCCGGCGGAGACCCAGTACTTC. The chain uses TRBV5-1 and TRBJ2-5; TRBD1 or TRBD2 may be the D gene (5 bases each). V was trimmed by 2 bases and J by 5 bases, leaving 19 bases between them. This CDR3 spans 16 amino acids. The germline gives CDR1 SGHRS, CDR2 YFSETQ.

This clonotype was found a few times. This chain connects TRBV12-3 or TRBV12-4 to TRBJ1-1; a possible D gene is TRBD1 (5 bases). The CDR3 length is 14 residues. V lost 6 bases, J lost 3 bases, and 14 bases lay in between. The CDR3 is CASREETAYTEAFF. The CDR3 nucleotides are TGTGCCAGCAGGGAAGAGACAGCTTACACTGAAGCTTTCTTT.

This clonotype came up many times. The chain employs TRBV5-1 and TRBJ1-1, with D possibly TRBD1 on 5 matching bases. Per the germline V gene, CDR1 is SGHRS and CDR2 is YFSETQ. The CDR3 runs 14 residues. The ends were cut back, 0 bases at V and 4 bases at J, with 10 bases in the middle. Written as DNA, the CDR3 is TGCGCCAGCAGCTTGGGGCAGGGAGTCACTGAAGCTTTCTTT. Encoded protein: CASSLGQGVTEAFF.

This clonotype has a handful of counts. This chain joins TRBV4-3 and TRBJ1-5; possibly TRBD1 for D (6 bases). With 2 bases removed from V and 7 bases from J, the gap between germline ends came to 15 bases. There are 15 residues in the CDR3. Germline V CDR1 and CDR2: LGHNA, YSLEER. CDR3 amino acids: CASSQSFTGTQPQHF. For the CDR3, the DNA is TGCGCCAGCAGCCAATCCTTCACAGGGACGCAGCCCCAGCATTTT.

The chain joins TRBV4-2 to TRBJ2-3, with 9 bases that match TRBD2. Trimming removed 3 bases from V and 4 bases from J; junction bases left unmatched: 8. Germline CDR1 and CDR2: LGHNA and YNFKEQ. This CDR3 region has 16 residues. The DNA for the CDR3 is TGTGCCAGCAGCCAGGTAGCGGGGGAGTGGTCAGATACGCAGTATTTT. Translated, it gives CASSQVAGEWSDTQYF.